The present T cell receptor (beta chain) was sequenced within a study of CD8+ T cells in alopecia areata. Study details: Treated patients swallowed 5 to 10 mg of oral tofacitinib twice daily. Study findings and constraints: Higher clonality was seen in lesional scalp than in normal scalp, especially in alopecia totalis/universalis.

As regards this clone: Its cognate antigen is unknown.

Looked up from germline, CDR1 is SGHVS and CDR2 is FQNEAQ. The CDR3 extends over 12 amino acids. V was cut by 5 bases and J by 3 bases, with 6 bases left in between. Sequencing used cDNA as its template, made by extracting RNA and reverse transcribing it. Sequencing was performed with immunoSEQ multiplex PCR; in TCRdb, only in-frame clones are kept and a portion is missing. The sample carries 140,000 to 150,000 clones, 40% to 50% recorded once. Peripheral blood and lesional scalp punch biopsies came from alopecia areata patients. Using a FACSAria, the CD4+ and CD8+ T cells were sorted from the PBMCs. The genes are TRBV7-8 and TRBJ2-3; D call uncertain. The sample comprised CD4+ T cells sorted from blood. This sequence was found in a human donor with alopecia areata. Here the CDR3 DNA reads TGTGCCAGCAGCCCCCCGACAGATACGCAGTATTTT. It translates to CASSPPTDTQYF.